These 23 T cell receptor beta chains originate from one sample sequenced in a study of blood T cell repertoires in COVID-19. Assay: immunoSEQ multiplex PCR; the TCRdb copy retains only in-frame clones and omits some. The sample carries fewer than 300,000 clones, roughly nine tenths recorded once. Sequenced material: peripheral blood. These receptors originate from a man aged 55-75 years who had recovered from COVID-19.

The chain links TRBV7-6 to TRBJ1-3; no clear D gene. V lost 1 base and J lost 0, with 10 bases in between. Germline loops: CDR1 SGHVS, CDR2 FNYEAQ. The CDR3 totals 16 residues. CDR3 loop: CASSLVRQNSGNTIYF. The CDR3, as DNA: TGTGCCAGCAGCTTAGTGCGGCAGAACTCTGGAAACACCATATATTTT.

About this clone itself: Other DNA sequences from this sample encode an identical CDR3 as well. This chain connects TRBV13 to TRBJ2-1; D not certain. The V gene's germline CDR1 is PRHDT and CDR2 FYEKMQ (reference sequence). The CDR3 runs to 14 residues. The V and J ends lost 1 base and 1 base respectively, with 5 bases between them. CDR3 loop: CASSLAGSYNEQFF. The CDR3 bases are TGTGCCAGCAGCTTAGCCGGGTCCTACAATGAGCAGTTCTTC.

CDR3 DNA sequence: TGCGCCAGCAGCTTCACACAGGGTGGAGGCTATGGCTACACCTTC. This sequence encodes CASSFTQGGGYGYTF. This chain connects TRBV5-1 to TRBJ1-2, with D perhaps matching TRBD1 (6 bases). The V and J ends lost 2 bases and 4 bases respectively, with 15 bases between them. CDR3 length equals 15 residues. The germline V gene has CDR1 SGHRS and CDR2 YFSETQ.

This clone was recorded once. CDR3: CASSLAPMTADTQYF. As DNA, the CDR3 is TGTGCCAGCAGCTTAGCCCCCATGACAGCAGATACGCAGTATTTT. This rearrangement joins TRBV7-2 to TRBJ2-3; tentatively, D is TRBD1 (5 bases). Germline lookup yields CDR1 SGHTA and CDR2 FQGNSA. V dropped 0 bases and J dropped 4 bases, with 11 bases sitting between them. CDR3 length: 15 residues.

This clone was observed a few times. The J gene is TRBJ1-2, the V gene TRBV11-2, with D unclear. The CDR3 spans 13 residues. Germline V CDR1 and CDR2: SGHAT, FQNNGV. Between the trimmed V and J ends, which lost 5 bases and 3 bases, there was a span of 10 bases. The CDR3 DNA is TGTGCCAGCAGCCCACAACAATACTATGGCTACACCTTC. Its translation: CASSPQQYYGYTF.

The J gene is TRBJ2-1, the V gene TRBV11-3; 8 nucleotides match TRBD2. The J segment lost 5 bases and the V segment lost 1 base, leaving 4 bases of the junction unmatched. CDR1 and CDR2 from the germline V gene are SGHNT and YENEEA. The CDR3 sequence is 15 residues long. The CDR3 DNA reads TGTGCCAGCAGCTTAGGAGGCGGGGGGAACAATGAGCAGTTCTTC. Translating gives CASSLGGGGNNEQFF.

The V gene is TRBV5-8, the J gene TRBJ2-1; no clear D gene. CDR1 and CDR2 from the germline V gene are SGHTS and YDEGEE. V was pared by 2 bases and J by 2 bases, with 8 bases between. This CDR3 contains 14 residues. CDR3 DNA: TGTGCCAGCAGCTTACTTCGAGCCTACAATGAGCAGTTCTTC. This sequence encodes CASSLLRAYNEQFF. Combining the CDR3 with reference TRBV5-8 and TRBJ2-1 gives the whole variable domain EAGVTQSPTHLIKTRGQQATLRCSPISGHTSVYWYQQALGLGLQFLLWYDEGEERNRGNFPPRFSGRQFPNYSSELNVNALELEDSALYLCASSLLRAYNEQFFGPGTRLTVL.

The DNA for the CDR3 is TGTGCCAGCAGCCTGGGACAGGGGAACACCGGGGAGCTGTTTTTT. Amino acid sequence: CASSLGQGNTGELFF. The V call is TRBV5-4, the J call TRBJ2-2, with 9 bases matching TRBD1. From germline, CDR1 is SGHNT and CDR2 YYREEE (reference sequence). The CDR3 loop spans 15 amino acids. The J segment lost 1 base and the V segment lost 4 bases, leaving 2 bases of the junction unmatched.

The rearrangement links TRBV6-2 or TRBV6-3 to TRBJ2-1; 12 bases are shared with TRBD2. The CDR3 covers 18 residues. Germline CDR1 MNHEY, CDR2 SVGEGT. Trimming cost V 5 bases and J 6 bases; bases outside gene matches: 14. This chain's CDR3 is CASSPRISTSGGPNEQFF. The CDR3 nucleotides read TGTGCCAGCAGTCCCCGAATATCAACTAGCGGGGGGCCCAATGAGCAGTTCTTC.

The chain uses TRBV27 and TRBJ1-2; tentative D call: TRBD1 (5 bases). Between the trimmed V and J ends, which lost 4 bases and 4 bases, there was a span of 10 bases. Germline CDR1 and CDR2: MNHEY and SMNVEV (reference sequence). The CDR3 extends over 13 amino acids. The CDR3 is CASSSRQSYGYTF. CDR3 coding DNA: TGTGCCAGCAGTTCAAGACAGTCCTATGGCTACACCTTC.

The J gene is TRBJ1-5, the V gene TRBV6-1; D is unresolved. This CDR3 is 14 amino acids long. V was trimmed by 3 bases and J by 3 bases, leaving 9 bases between them. Germline CDR1 reads MNHNS; CDR2 reads SASEGT. The CDR3 protein is CASSDRHFNQPQHF. The CDR3 DNA reads TGTGCCAGCAGTGATCGACACTTCAATCAGCCCCAGCATTTT.

The chain has TRBV19 and TRBJ2-7; TRBD1 might be the D (5 bases). The germline CDR1 and CDR2 sequences are LNHDA and SQIVND (reference sequence). Trimming stripped 1 base from V and 0 bases from J, with 10 bases between. The CDR3 length is 15 residues. As DNA, the CDR3 is TGTGCCAGTAGTATAGGTGGACACGACTCCTACGAGCAGTACTTC. Its translation is CASSIGGHDSYEQYF.

This sequence joins TRBV29-1 and TRBJ1-2, with 7 bases that match TRBD1. In germline, CDR1 is SQVTM, CDR2 ANQGSEA. The J segment lost 8 bases and the V segment lost 6 bases, leaving 9 bases of the junction unmatched. This CDR3 has 12 residues. In nucleotides, the CDR3 is TGCAGCGTCTGGACAGGCGGAGGAGGCTACACCTTC. It encodes CSVWTGGGGYTF.

CDR3 DNA: TGTGCCAGTAGTGACCGGGGCACTGAAGCTTTCTTT. This gives the protein CASSDRGTEAFF. The genes are TRBV19 and TRBJ1-1; unclear D gene. The V gene's germline CDR1 is LNHDA and CDR2 SQIVND (reference sequence). The V end was cut by 5 bases, the J end by 4 bases, with 8 bases between. This CDR3 region has 12 residues.

This clone is a singleton in its sample. CDR3 loop: CASSVDRGREAFF. CDR3 nucleotide sequence: TGCGCCAGCAGCGTGGACAGGGGGCGGGAGGCTTTCTTT. The chain links TRBV5-1 to TRBJ1-1, with 11 bases identical to TRBD1. The CDR3 runs to 13 residues. CDR1 is SGHRS, CDR2 YFSETQ, per germline. J was trimmed by 11 bases and V by 4 bases; bases with no gene match: 7.

The genes are TRBV3-1 (or the pseudogene TRBV3-2) and TRBJ1-5; 8 positions agree with TRBD1. The V segment lost 5 bases and the J segment 4 bases; nucleotides outside the gene matches: 13. The CDR3 has 17 residues. The V gene's germline CDR1 is LGHDT and CDR2 YNNKEL (reference sequence). CDR3 region: CASSKSGQGFINQPQHF. CDR3 DNA: TGTGCCAGCAGCAAATCAGGACAGGGTTTTATAAATCAGCCCCAGCATTTT.

This clone appeared a single time. This chain connects TRBV19 to TRBJ1-1; D gene unclear. The CDR3 has 15 amino acids. V was clipped by 5 bases and J by 1 base, with 14 bases between them. CDR1 and CDR2 (germline): LNHDA, SQIVND (reference sequence). As DNA, the CDR3 is TGTGCCAGTAGTCCCCGAGGCCGGGGGAACACTGAAGCTTTCTTT. As protein: CASSPRGRGNTEAFF.

This chain joins TRBV4-1 and TRBJ2-7; 10 bases match TRBD1. CDR1 is MGHRA, CDR2 YSYEKL, per germline. Trimming cost V 1 base and J 2 bases; bases outside gene matches: 8. This CDR3 has 17 amino acids. In DNA form, the CDR3 reads TGCGCCAGCAGCCAAGGGAGCGCCGGGACAGGGGCCTACGAGCAGTACTTC. Encoded protein: CASSQGSAGTGAYEQYF.

The chain is built from TRBV6-8 and TRBJ1-5; D is unclear. Trimming left V 9 bases short and J 6 bases short, with 12 bases between. The CDR3 loop spans 12 amino acids. CDR1 and CDR2 from the germline V gene are MNHGY and SAAAGT. This CDR3 is CARTPEVQPQHF. The CDR3 DNA sequence: TGTGCCAGGACCCCGGAGGTTCAGCCCCAGCATTTT.

The chain uses TRBV27 and TRBJ2-2, with 9 bases matching TRBD1. The germline CDR1 and CDR2 sequences are MNHEY and SMNVEV (reference sequence). This CDR3 has 17 amino acids. The V gene end was trimmed by 7 bases and the J gene end by 6 bases; junction bases not matched to a gene: 15. CDR3 nucleotides: TGTGCCAGCACCAAGGACAGGGGTAGGTCTTACGCCGGGGAGCTGTTTTTT. Translating gives CASTKDRGRSYAGELFF.

V is TRBV5-1 and J is TRBJ1-3; D is unclear. Trimming pared 4 bases from V and 4 bases from J, leaving 12 bases between. The CDR3 loop spans 14 amino acids. The germline V gene encodes CDR1 SGHRS and CDR2 YFSETQ. This CDR3 reads CASSPRGGGNTIYF. CDR3 DNA: TGCGCCAGCAGCCCCCGGGGAGGCGGAAACACCATATATTTT. The whole variable domain, filled in from reference TRBV5-1 and TRBJ1-3, reads KAGVTQTPRYLIKTRGQQVTLSCSPISGHRSVSWYQQTPGQGLQFLFEYFSETQRNKGNFPGRFSGRQFSNSRSEMNVSTLELGDSALYLCASSPRGGGNTIYFGEGSWLTVV.

This chain links TRBV19 with TRBJ2-2; weak D call: TRBD2 (7 bases). The CDR3 totals 19 residues. V lost 7 bases and J lost 0, with 24 bases in between. Germline V gene data show CDR1 as LNHDA and CDR2 as SQIVND (reference sequence). The CDR3 spells CASTLRGGAMFANTGELFF. The CDR3, as DNA: TGTGCCAGTACCCTGAGAGGGGGGGCCATGTTCGCGAACACCGGGGAGCTGTTTTTT.

J is TRBJ2-1 and V is TRBV30; TRBD1 agrees at 8 bases. CDR3 length: 16 residues. Per the germline V gene, CDR1 is GTSNPN and CDR2 is SVGIG (reference sequence). Losses at the gene ends were 2 bases for V and 8 bases for J; bases not matched to a gene: 14. CDR3 sequence (DNA): TGTGCCTGGAGTTCCTGGCAGGGGGCGGAGGGAGATGAGCAGTTCTTC. The encoded protein is CAWSSWQGAEGDEQFF.